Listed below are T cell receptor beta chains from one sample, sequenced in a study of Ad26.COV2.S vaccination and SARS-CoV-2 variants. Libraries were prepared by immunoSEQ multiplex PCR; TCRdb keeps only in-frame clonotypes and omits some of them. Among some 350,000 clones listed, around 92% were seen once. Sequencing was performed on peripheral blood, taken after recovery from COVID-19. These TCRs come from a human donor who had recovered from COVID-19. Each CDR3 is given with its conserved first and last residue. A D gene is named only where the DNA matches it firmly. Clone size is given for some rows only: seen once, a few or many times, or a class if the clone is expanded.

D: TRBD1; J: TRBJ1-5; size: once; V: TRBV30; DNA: TGTGCCTGGAAGGCTACGACAGGGAATCAGCCCCAGCATTTT; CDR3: CAWKATTGNQPQHF
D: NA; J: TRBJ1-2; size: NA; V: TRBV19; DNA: TGTGCCAGTAGTATAGACCGCCGGACCTCAGGAAACTATGGCTACACCTTC; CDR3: CASSIDRRTSGNYGYTF
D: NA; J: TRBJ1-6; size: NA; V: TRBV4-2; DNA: TGTGCCAGCAGCCAAGATTCCGACGGGGCAGGTCGTAATTCACCCCTCCACTTT; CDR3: CASSQDSDGAGRNSPLHF
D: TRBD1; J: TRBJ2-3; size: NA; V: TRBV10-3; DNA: TGTGCCATCAGGACAGGGGGTTACACAGATACGCAGTATTTT; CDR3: CAIRTGGYTDTQYF
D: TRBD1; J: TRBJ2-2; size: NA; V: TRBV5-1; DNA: TGCGCCAGCAGCTTGGTGGGACAGGGGGCCAGGGAGCTGTTTTTT; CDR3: CASSLVGQGARELFF
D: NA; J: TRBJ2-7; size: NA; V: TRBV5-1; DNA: TGCGCCAGCAGCTTTTGGGGAACCTACGAGCAGTACTTC; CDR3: CASSFWGTYEQYF
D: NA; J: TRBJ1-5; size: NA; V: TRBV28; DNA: TGTGCCAGCAGTTTTTCGGGTGGGTTGGGCAATCAGCCCCAGCATTTT; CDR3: CASSFSGGLGNQPQHF
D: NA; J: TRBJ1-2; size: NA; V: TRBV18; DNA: TGTGCCAGCTCACCTCCGACGGAGAGCTATGGCTACACCTTC; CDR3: CASSPPTESYGYTF
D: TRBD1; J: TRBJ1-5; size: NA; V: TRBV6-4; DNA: TGTGCCAGCAGTGAGGAAGGGGGCAGCAATCAGCCCCAGCATTTT; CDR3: CASSEEGGSNQPQHF
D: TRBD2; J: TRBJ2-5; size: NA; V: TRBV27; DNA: TGTGCCAGCAGTTTATCAGCGGGGGCTCGGGAGACCCAGTACTTC; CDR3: CASSLSAGARETQYF
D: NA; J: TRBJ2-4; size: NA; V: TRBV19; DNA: TGTGCCAGTACCACAAACGGACCAGAAAACATTCAGTACTTC; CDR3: CASTTNGPENIQYF
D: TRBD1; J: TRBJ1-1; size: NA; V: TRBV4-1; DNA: TGCGCCAGCAGCCACTCGGGACAGCTCAACACTGAAGCTTTCTTT; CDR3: CASSHSGQLNTEAFF
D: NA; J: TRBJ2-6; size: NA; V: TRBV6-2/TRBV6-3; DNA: TGTGCCAGCAGTCAACAGGGATCTGGGGCCAACGTCCTGACTTTC; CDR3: CASSQQGSGANVLTF
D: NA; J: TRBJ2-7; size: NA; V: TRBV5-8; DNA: TGTGCCAGCAGCTCTATTGGACGAAAGTACTTC; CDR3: CASSSIGRKYF
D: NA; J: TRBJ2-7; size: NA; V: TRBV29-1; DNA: TGCAGCGTTGAAGGGGGAGAAATCAACGAGCAGTACTTC; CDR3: CSVEGGEINEQYF
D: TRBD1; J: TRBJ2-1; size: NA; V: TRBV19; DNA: TGTGCCAGTAGTATCTTACGGACAGGGCGGACCTACAATGAGCAGTTCTTC; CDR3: CASSILRTGRTYNEQFF
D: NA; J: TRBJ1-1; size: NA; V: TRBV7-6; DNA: TGTGCCAGCAGCTTAATATCTCCGGGTTCCCCTGAAGCTTTCTTT; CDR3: CASSLISPGSPEAFF
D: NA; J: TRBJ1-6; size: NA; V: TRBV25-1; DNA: TGTGCCAGCAGTGATACAGGGCTGGGCTCCTATAATTCACCCCTCCACTTT; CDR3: CASSDTGLGSYNSPLHF
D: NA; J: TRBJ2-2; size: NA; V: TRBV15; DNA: TGTGCCACCACGTCTGTGAACACCGGGGAGCTGTTTTTT; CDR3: CATTSVNTGELFF
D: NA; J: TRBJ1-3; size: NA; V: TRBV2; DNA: TGTGCCAGCGGTACAGGGTTGGGAAACACCATATATTTT; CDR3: CASGTGLGNTIYF
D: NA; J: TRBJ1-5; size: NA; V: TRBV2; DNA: TGTGCCAGCAGTGAAAGGTTGCAGGGGATAAGCAATCAGCCCCAGCATTTT; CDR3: CASSERLQGISNQPQHF
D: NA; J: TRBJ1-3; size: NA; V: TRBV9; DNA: TGTGCCAGCAGCTCTAAATGGACCTTCGGTTCCGGAAACACCATATATTTT; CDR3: CASSSKWTFGSGNTIYF
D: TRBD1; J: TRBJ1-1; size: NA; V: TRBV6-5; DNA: TGTGCCGGATCGGGACAGCGGAACACTGAAGCTTTCTTT; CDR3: CAGSGQRNTEAFF
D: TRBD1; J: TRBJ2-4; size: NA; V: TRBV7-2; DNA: TGTGCCAGCAGCCAGGACAGGGCCCTAAAGGACATTCAGTACTTC; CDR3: CASSQDRALKDIQYF
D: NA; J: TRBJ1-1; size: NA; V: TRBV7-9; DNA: TGTGCCAGCAGGGGGAGGAACACTGAAGCTTTCTTT; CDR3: CASRGRNTEAFF
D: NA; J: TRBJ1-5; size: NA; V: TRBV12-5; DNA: TGTGCTAGTGGTCGAAGGGGGGCCAGCAATCAGCCCCAGCATTTT; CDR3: CASGRRGASNQPQHF
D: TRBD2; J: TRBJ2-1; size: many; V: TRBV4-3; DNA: TGCGCCAGCAGCCAAGATGGTCCTAGCGGGACCCCCCTCTACAATGAGCAGTTCTTC; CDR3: CASSQDGPSGTPLYNEQFF
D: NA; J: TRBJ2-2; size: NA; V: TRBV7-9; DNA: TGTGCCAGCACGGGGGCGCGGAACACCGGGGAGCTGTTTTTT; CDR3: CASTGARNTGELFF
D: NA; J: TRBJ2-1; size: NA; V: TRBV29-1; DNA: TGCAGCCATCCGAGTTCAAATCGCTACAATGAGCAGTTCTTC; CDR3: CSHPSSNRYNEQFF
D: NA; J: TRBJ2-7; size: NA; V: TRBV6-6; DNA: TGTGCCAGCAGCAACCAAAAGGCCTCCTACGAGCAGTACTTC; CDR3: CASSNQKASYEQYF
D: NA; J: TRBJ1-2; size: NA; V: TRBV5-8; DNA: TGTGCCAGCAGCCTCGACTCTAACTATGGCTACACCTTC; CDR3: CASSLDSNYGYTF
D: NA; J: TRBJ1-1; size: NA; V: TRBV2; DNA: TGTGCCAGCAGTGAACGGCAGGGTTCGACTGAAGCTTTCTTT; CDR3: CASSERQGSTEAFF
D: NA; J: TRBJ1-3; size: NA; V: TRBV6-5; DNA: TGTGCCAGCAGGGACGACACTCAGGCTGGAAACACCATATATTTT; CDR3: CASRDDTQAGNTIYF
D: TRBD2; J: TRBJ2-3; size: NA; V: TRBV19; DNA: TGTGCCAGTAGTATAGATGGGTATAGCGGGGGCGCAGATACGCAGTATTTT; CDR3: CASSIDGYSGGADTQYF